The clone carrying this TCR beta chain appeared many times. Its antigen is currently unknown. What was amplified from RNA transcripts were TCR beta CDR3 regions. Primed by the HTBI set, a first-round RT-PCR was run on the TCR CDR3. TCRdb re-analysed the multiplex PCR reads in MiXCR, keeping a single row per CDR3 protein. The sample records about 640,000 distinct CDR3 sequences, more than 12% being singletons. This entry belongs to a study of T cells in Graves' hyperthyroidism and ophthalmopathy. Ophthalmopathy patients had moderate-to-severe active disease, CAS ≥3, NOSPECS ≥4, and disease duration under 3 months. Whole-study findings and limits: Classification by a 13 V-J model distinguished ophthalmopathy from stable hyperthyroidism. Model predictions of ophthalmopathy came a median 6.5 months before onset. In the blood, most expanded thyroid clonotypes above 0.001 appeared as well.

The receptor was derived from a woman between 45 and 60 years old with Graves' ophthalmopathy. Sequencing was done on a sample of blood.

Here the CDR3 DNA reads TGTGCCAGTAGTTTTCGGGCCCACTATGGCTACACCTTC. This gives the protein CASSFRAHYGYTF. The V and J genes are TRBV19 and TRBJ1-2, with D uncertain. V lost 5 bases and J lost 3, with 10 bases in between. This CDR3 comprises 13 residues. In germline, CDR1 is LNHDA, CDR2 SQIVND (reference sequence).